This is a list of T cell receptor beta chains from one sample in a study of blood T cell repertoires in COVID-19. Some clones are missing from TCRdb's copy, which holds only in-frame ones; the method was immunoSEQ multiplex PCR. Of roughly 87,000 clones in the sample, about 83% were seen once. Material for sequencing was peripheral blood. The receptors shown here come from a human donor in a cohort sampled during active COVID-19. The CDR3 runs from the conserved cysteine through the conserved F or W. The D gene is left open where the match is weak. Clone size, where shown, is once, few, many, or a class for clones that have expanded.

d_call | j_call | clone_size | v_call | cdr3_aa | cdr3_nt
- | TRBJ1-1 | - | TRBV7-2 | CASSSIGMNTEAFF | TGTGCCAGCAGCTCGATCGGTATGAACACTGAAGCTTTCTTT
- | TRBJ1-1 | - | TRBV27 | CASSPRGGLGSAFF | TGTGCCAGCAGTCCCCGAGGCGGACTTGGCTCAGCTTTCTTT
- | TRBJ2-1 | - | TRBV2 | CASSRTHGVGEQFF | TGTGCCAGCAGTAGGACTCATGGGGTCGGTGAGCAGTTCTTC
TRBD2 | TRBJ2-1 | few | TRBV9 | CASSVTSGRDNEQFF | TGTGCCAGCAGCGTGACTAGCGGGAGGGACAATGAGCAGTTCTTC
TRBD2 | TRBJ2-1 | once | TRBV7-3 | CASSLTTTSGTYNEQFF | TGTGCCAGCAGCTTAACGACGACTAGCGGGACCTACAATGAGCAGTTCTTC
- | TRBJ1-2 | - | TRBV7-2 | CASSSTPPNYGYTF | TGTGCCAGCAGCTCTACCCCACCTAACTATGGCTACACCTTC
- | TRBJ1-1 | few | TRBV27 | CASSLARARDEAFF | TGTGCCAGCAGTTTAGCCCGGGCACGGGATGAAGCTTTCTTT
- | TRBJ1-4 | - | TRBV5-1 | CASSSGQINEKLFF | TGCGCCAGCAGCTCCGGACAGATTAATGAAAAACTGTTTTTT
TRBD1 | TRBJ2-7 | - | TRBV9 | CASSPDTTGAYEQYF | TGTGCCAGCAGCCCGGACACGACAGGGGCCTACGAGCAGTACTTC
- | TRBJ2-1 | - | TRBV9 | CASSDWLVGEQFF | TGTGCCAGCAGCGATTGGCTAGTCGGTGAGCAGTTCTTC
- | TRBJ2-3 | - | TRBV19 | CAVGGGTDTQYF | TGTGCCGTCGGGGGTGGGACAGATACGCAGTATTTT
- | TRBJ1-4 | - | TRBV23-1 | CASSQPAPGDSNEKLFF | TGCGCCAGCAGTCAACCCGCCCCCGGGGACTCTAATGAAAAACTGTTTTTT
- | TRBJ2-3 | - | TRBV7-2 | CASSLVLADTQYF | TGTGCCAGCAGCTTAGTTCTTGCAGATACGCAGTATTTT
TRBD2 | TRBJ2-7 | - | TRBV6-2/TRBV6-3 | CASSYRDYSYEQYF | TGTGCCAGCAGTTACCGGGACTACTCCTACGAGCAGTACTTC
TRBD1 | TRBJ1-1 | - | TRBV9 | CASSVGTGQNTEAFF | TGTGCCAGCAGCGTTGGGACAGGGCAGAACACTGAAGCTTTCTTT
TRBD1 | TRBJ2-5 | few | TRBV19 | CASGRGRFQETQYF | TGTGCCAGCGGCAGGGGGAGATTCCAAGAGACCCAGTACTTC
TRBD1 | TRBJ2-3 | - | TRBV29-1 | CSARGGTGEDTQYF | TGCAGCGCCCGGGGCGGGACAGGAGAAGATACGCAGTATTTT
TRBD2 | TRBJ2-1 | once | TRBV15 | CATSSLGLGTSGRGSSYNEQFF | TGTGCCACCAGCTCATTGGGACTTGGGACTAGCGGGAGGGGAAGCTCCTACAATGAGCAGTTCTTC
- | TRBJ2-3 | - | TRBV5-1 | CASSLGFSGTDTQYF | TGCGCCAGCAGCTTGGGGTTTTCAGGCACAGATACGCAGTATTTT
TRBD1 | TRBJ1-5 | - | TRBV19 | CASGGTVSNQPQHF | TGTGCCAGTGGGGGGACAGTCAGCAATCAGCCCCAGCATTTT
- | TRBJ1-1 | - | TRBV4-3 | CASSPGVRNTEAFF | TGCGCCAGCAGCCCGGGAGTTCGGAACACTGAAGCTTTCTTT
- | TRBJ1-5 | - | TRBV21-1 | CASSPSPEVQGAKGCNQPQHF | TGTGCCAGCAGCCCCTCCCCTGAGGTCCAGGGGGCAAAAGGGTGCAATCAGCCCCAGCATTTT
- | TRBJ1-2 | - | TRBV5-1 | CASSLEAGMGYGYTF | TGCGCCAGCAGCTTGGAGGCAGGGATGGGGTATGGCTACACCTTC
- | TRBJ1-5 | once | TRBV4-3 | CASSQDLRGGNQPQHF | TGCGCCAGCAGCCAAGATCTCCGGGGGGGCAATCAGCCCCAGCATTTT
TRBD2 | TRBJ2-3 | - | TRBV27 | CASSPHSGGTDTQYF | TGTGCCAGCAGTCCCCATAGCGGGGGCACAGATACGCAGTATTTT
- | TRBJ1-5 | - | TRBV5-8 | CASSLVPTGLSGQPQHF | TGTGCCAGCAGCTTGGTTCCGACAGGCCTCTCTGGGCAGCCCCAGCATTTT
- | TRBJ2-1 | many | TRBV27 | CASSPSPWDNEQFF | TGTGCCAGCAGTCCATCCCCTTGGGACAACGAGCAGTTCTTC
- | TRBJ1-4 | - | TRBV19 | CASSDIPNEKLFF | TGTGCCAGTTCGGACATTCCTAATGAAAAACTGTTTTTT
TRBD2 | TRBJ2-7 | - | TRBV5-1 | CASSMTSGSDEQYF | TGCGCCAGCAGCATGACTAGCGGGAGTGACGAGCAGTACTTC
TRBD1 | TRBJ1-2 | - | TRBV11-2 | CASSLDRVVDRDFGYTF | TGTGCCAGCAGCTTAGATCGGGTAGTGGACAGGGACTTTGGCTACACCTTC
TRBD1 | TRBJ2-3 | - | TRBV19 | CASSPGGWDRVADTQYF | TGTGCCAGTAGTCCAGGAGGTTGGGACAGGGTGGCAGATACGCAGTATTTT
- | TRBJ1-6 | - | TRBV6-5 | CASRTEVVNSPLHF | TGTGCCAGCAGGACAGAAGTTGTTAATTCACCCCTCCACTTT
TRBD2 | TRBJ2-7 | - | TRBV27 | CASYTRLAGTYEQYF | TGTGCCAGCTATACTCGACTAGCGGGGACCTACGAGCAGTACTTC
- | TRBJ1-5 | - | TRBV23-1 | CASSPRGGDHSNQPQHF | TGCGCCAGCAGTCCCCGGGGGGGGGATCATAGCAATCAGCCCCAGCATTTT
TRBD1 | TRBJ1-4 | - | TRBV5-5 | CASSWTGGLSNEKLFF | TGTGCCAGCAGCTGGACAGGGGGTCTGAGTAATGAAAAACTGTTTTTT
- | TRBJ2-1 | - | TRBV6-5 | CASRLLVGSYNEQFF | TGTGCCAGCAGACTTCTAGTGGGCTCCTACAATGAGCAGTTCTTC
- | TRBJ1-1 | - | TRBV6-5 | CASSQIGQNTEAFF | TGTGCCAGCAGCCAAATAGGACAGAACACTGAAGCTTTCTTT
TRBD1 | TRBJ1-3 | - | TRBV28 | CASSVQGDYTIYF | TGTGCCAGCAGTGTCCAGGGGGACTACACCATATATTTT
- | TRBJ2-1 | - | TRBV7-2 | CASSLVIAVHEQFF | TGTGCCAGCAGCTTAGTGATAGCAGTACATGAGCAGTTCTTC
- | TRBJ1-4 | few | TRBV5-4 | CASMVQGRNEKLFF | TGTGCCAGCATGGTTCAGGGGAGAAATGAAAAACTGTTTTTT
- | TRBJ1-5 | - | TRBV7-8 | CASSAQVNSNQPQHF | TGTGCCAGCAGCGCACAGGTGAATAGCAATCAGCCCCAGCATTTT
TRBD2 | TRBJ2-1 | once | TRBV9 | CASSGVAGVNEQFF | TGTGCCAGCAGCGGGGTAGCGGGAGTCAATGAGCAGTTCTTC
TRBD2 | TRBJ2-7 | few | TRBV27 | CASSRSTSGFFSYEQYF | TGTGCCAGCAGTCGTTCGACTAGCGGATTTTTCTCCTACGAGCAGTACTTC